This TCR beta chain derives from a study of CD8+ T cells in alopecia areata. Findings of the study overall: Normal skin's resident alphabeta T cells are also sequenced in scalp samples.

In germline, CDR1 is SQVTM, CDR2 ANQGSEA. The junction had 11 bases not matched to a gene; V was cut back by 6 bases and J by 9 bases. CDR3 length: 13 amino acids. With respect to this clone: Its specificity is not known.

TCR sequencing used cDNA made by reverse transcription of extracted RNA. Clones were sequenced by immunoSEQ multiplex PCR, and TCRdb holds only the in-frame ones, with some missing. The sample yields under 85,000 clones, about half seen once. The rearrangement joins TRBV29-1 to TRBJ1-3; 7 nucleotides align to TRBD1. The specimen comprised CD8+ T cells sorted from blood, sampled at week 0. This clonotype was obtained from a human donor with alopecia areata. CDR3 nucleotides: TGCAGCGTCGGGACAGATACAGCGGGCACCATATATTTT. Residues: CSVGTDTAGTIYF.